Presented here are 26 T cell receptor beta chains from one specimen sequenced in a study of T cell responses to AZD1222 COVID-19 vaccine. The table came from immunoSEQ multiplex PCR; TCRdb's copy has only in-frame clones and leaves some out. The data contain 100,000 or so clones, over 90% of them seen just once; the ten biggest clones take up more than 1.5%. The sequenced sample was peripheral blood, obtained on day 0 of AZD1222 vaccination. These receptors all come from an adult in good health.

The count of this clone is one. This chain joins TRBV9 and TRBJ2-3; a possible D gene is TRBD2 (6 bases). CDR3 length: 15 amino acids. From germline, CDR1 is SGDLS and CDR2 YYNGEE. V lost 2 bases, J lost 5 bases, and 15 bases lay in between. The CDR3 DNA is TGTGCCAGCAGCGTTTTTGCGGGATCTATAGATACGCAGTATTTT. The encoded protein is CASSVFAGSIDTQYF.

The chain joins TRBV7-9 to TRBJ2-1; D is perhaps TRBD2 (6 bases). Germline loops: CDR1 SEHNR, CDR2 FQNEAQ (reference sequence). The CDR3 contains 16 residues. The V gene lost 5 bases and the J gene lost 4 bases, with 18 bases spanning the gap. The CDR3 spells CASSPPLGGTYNEQFF. The CDR3 nucleotides read TGTGCCAGCAGCCCGCCGTTGGGCGGGACTTACAATGAGCAGTTCTTC.

The V call is TRBV30, the J call TRBJ2-3, with D unresolved. The length of the CDR3 is 12 residues. Trimming cost V 4 bases and J 2 bases, with 7 bases left between them. Germline values: CDR1 GTSNPN, CDR2 SVGIG (reference sequence). This CDR3 is CAWTAITDTQYF. For the CDR3, the DNA is TGTGCCTGGACGGCTATCACAGATACGCAGTATTTT.

This chain connects TRBV7-6 to TRBJ2-3, with 8 bases fitting TRBD2. Germline V lookup: CDR1 SGHVS, CDR2 FNYEAQ. The CDR3 extends over 16 amino acids. The ends lost 1 base at V and 0 bases at J; junction bases unmatched: 3. The CDR3 DNA reads as TGTGCCAGCAGCTTAGTGGCGGGAGGCAGCACAGATACGCAGTATTTT. Translating gives CASSLVAGGSTDTQYF.

The genes are TRBV18 and TRBJ1-5; D unclear. V lost 3 bases and J lost 4, with 10 bases in between. This CDR3 region has 14 residues. Germline-derived CDR1 and CDR2 are KGHSH and LQKENI. CDR3 amino acids: CASSPGRSNQPQHF. CDR3 DNA sequence: TGTGCCAGCTCACCCGGACGGTCGAATCAGCCCCAGCATTTT.

CDR3 protein: CASGLQIRSYGYTF. Here the CDR3 DNA reads TGTGCCAGTGGCTTACAGATCCGGAGCTATGGCTACACCTTC. This chain links TRBV28 with TRBJ1-2, with D unresolved. The CDR3 covers 14 residues. Germline V CDR1 and CDR2: MDHEN, SYDVKM. The germline V and J ends were trimmed by 9 bases and 4 bases, with 18 bases remaining between them.

The V gene is TRBV5-4, the J gene TRBJ2-1; tentative D call: TRBD2 (5 bases). V dropped 2 bases and J dropped 8 bases, with 11 bases sitting between them. Germline values: CDR1 SGHNT, CDR2 YYREEE (reference sequence). This CDR3 region has 13 residues. CDR3 in amino acids: CASSFRSGYEQFF. The CDR3 nucleotides read TGTGCCAGCAGCTTTAGATCGGGGTATGAGCAGTTCTTC. Full variable domain (rest looked up from reference TRBV5-4 and TRBJ2-1): ETGVTQSPTHLIKTRGQQVTLRCSSQSGHNTVSWYQQALGQGPQFIFQYYREEENGRGNFPPRFSGLQFPNYSSELNVNALELDDSALYLCASSFRSGYEQFFGPGTRLTVL.

The chain recombines TRBV15 with TRBJ1-3; TRBD1 might be the D (5 bases). The V gene lost 3 bases and the J gene lost 0 bases, with 21 bases spanning the gap. Germline CDR1 is LNHNV and CDR2 is YYDKDF (reference sequence). The CDR3 spans 19 residues. CDR3 DNA sequence: TGTGCCACCAGCAGCCACCCCAGGGATGGGGTAGGCTCTGGAAACACCATATATTTT. It is translated as CATSSHPRDGVGSGNTIYF.

The chain combines TRBV28 with TRBJ1-4, with TRBD1 matching over 9 bases. This CDR3 spans 15 amino acids. Germline V lookup: CDR1 MDHEN, CDR2 SYDVKM. Losses at the gene ends were 8 bases for V and 6 bases for J; bases not matched to a gene: 10. The chain's CDR3 is CASQSAGQGDEKLFF. The CDR3 DNA is TGTGCCAGCCAAAGCGCGGGACAGGGAGATGAAAAACTGTTTTTT.

The chain employs TRBV19 and TRBJ2-3; 7 positions agree with TRBD2. The V gene's germline CDR1 is LNHDA and CDR2 SQIVND (reference sequence). CDR3 size: 15 residues. J was trimmed by 2 bases and V by 5 bases; bases with no gene match: 7. CDR3 sequence: CASSPSGSLTDTQYF. CDR3 nucleotide sequence: TGTGCCAGTAGTCCTAGCGGTTCCCTCACAGATACGCAGTATTTT.

This chain uses TRBV18 with TRBJ1-3, with TRBD1 identical over 9 bases. Germline V gives CDR1 KGHSH, CDR2 LQKENI. The CDR3 length is 14 residues. Trimming cost V 3 bases and J 5 bases; bases outside gene matches: 2. CDR3 sequence (DNA): TGTGCCAGCTCACCCGGACAGGGGAGAAACACCATATATTTT. Translating gives CASSPGQGRNTIYF.

The chain couples TRBV19 to TRBJ2-1; D is undetermined. Trimming cost V 5 bases and J 7 bases, with 12 bases left between them. Per the germline V gene, CDR1 is LNHDA and CDR2 is SQIVND (reference sequence). The CDR3 is made up of 13 amino acids. CDR3 amino acids: CASSLSNHNEQFF. Here the CDR3 DNA reads TGTGCCAGTAGTCTGTCTAACCATAATGAGCAGTTCTTC. Drawing the rest from reference TRBV19 and TRBJ2-1, the complete variable domain is DGGITQSPKYLFRKEGQNVTLSCEQNLNHDAMYWYRQDPGQGLRLIYYSQIVNDFQKGDIAEGYSVSREKKESFPLTVTSAQKNPTAFYLCASSLSNHNEQFFGPGTRLTVL.

V gene TRBV3-1 (or the pseudogene TRBV3-2) combines with J gene TRBJ1-2, with TRBD1 identical over 9 bases. V dropped 7 bases and J dropped 2; count of bases not matched to a gene: 5. CDR3 length: 14 residues. In germline, CDR1 is LGHDT, CDR2 YNNKEL (reference sequence). The chain's CDR3 is CASNGQGMNYGYTF. In DNA form, the CDR3 reads TGTGCCAGCAACGGACAGGGGATGAACTATGGCTACACCTTC.

This sequence joins TRBV19 and TRBJ2-7; 8 positions agree with TRBD1. V lost 3 bases, J lost 5 bases, and 6 bases stayed unmatched. Germline V lookup: CDR1 LNHDA, CDR2 SQIVND (reference sequence). The CDR3 extends over 14 amino acids. Here the CDR3 reads CASSMEDRVNEQYF. The CDR3 bases are TGTGCCAGTAGTATGGAGGACAGGGTCAACGAGCAGTACTTC.

The count of this clone is one. This chain uses TRBV27 with TRBJ1-4; 7 positions match TRBD1. The junction had 9 bases not matched to a gene; V was cut back by 7 bases and J by 7 bases. This CDR3 region has 14 residues. Germline lookup yields CDR1 MNHEY and CDR2 SMNVEV (reference sequence). This CDR3 reads CASTPRGKGEKLFF. In nucleotides, the CDR3 is TGTGCCAGCACTCCCAGGGGGAAGGGTGAAAAACTGTTTTTT.

The chain carries TRBV2 and TRBJ2-1; D unresolved. The CDR3 runs to 13 residues. Germline V lookup: CDR1 SNHLY, CDR2 FYNNEI. Trimming shortened V by 7 bases and J by 2 bases, and 9 bases separated the two germline ends. CDR3 protein: CASTVGTYNEQFF. CDR3 nucleotides: TGTGCCAGCACGGTCGGCACCTACAATGAGCAGTTCTTC.

The chain combines TRBV5-4 with TRBJ2-3; TRBD2 agrees at 7 bases. Per the germline V gene, CDR1 is SGHNT and CDR2 is YYREEE (reference sequence). V dropped 3 bases and J dropped 2; count of bases not matched to a gene: 6. The length of the CDR3 is 15 residues. DNA for the CDR3: TGTGCCAGCAGCTGGGCAGCGGGGATCACAGATACGCAGTATTTT. Protein sequence: CASSWAAGITDTQYF.

This sequence joins TRBV18 and TRBJ1-1, with TRBD1 as a possible D gene (5 bases). CDR1 is KGHSH and CDR2 is LQKENI in the germline V gene. V was trimmed by 3 bases and J by 2 bases, leaving 7 bases between them. The CDR3 runs to 13 residues. The CDR3 here is CASSPTDNTEAFF. The CDR3 nucleotides are TGTGCCAGCTCACCGACAGATAACACTGAAGCTTTCTTT.

Here the CDR3 reads CASSKPGTGVSTDTQYF. As DNA, the CDR3 is TGTGCCAGCAGTAAACCCGGGACAGGGGTTAGCACAGATACGCAGTATTTT. This chain uses TRBV27 with TRBJ2-3; TRBD1 aligns across 10 bases. Germline V lookup: CDR1 MNHEY, CDR2 SMNVEV (reference sequence). This CDR3 has 17 amino acids. V lost 5 bases and J lost 0; bases outside the gene matches: 8.

Points on this clone: At one end the junction does not follow the germline gene, possibly because of a read error. The chain employs TRBV28 and TRBJ2-7; the D is unclear. The CDR3 is 11 amino acids. The germline V gene has CDR1 MDHEN and CDR2 SYDVKM. CDR3 DNA: TGTGCCAGCAGTTTCACTGCCGCCCCCCTCTTC. Residues: CASSFTAAPLF.

In its sample, this clone was seen a few times. This rearrangement joins TRBV4-1 to TRBJ1-2; 8 nucleotides align to TRBD1. Germline trimming cut 1 base from V and 0 bases from J; bases unmatched to any gene: 7. CDR1 is MGHRA, CDR2 YSYEKL, per germline. The CDR3 covers 17 residues. CDR3 bases: TGCGCCAGCAGCCAAGTCCTCAGGGGGCGGGCTAACTATGGCTACACCTTC. Translated: CASSQVLRGRANYGYTF.

This chain joins TRBV21-1 and TRBJ1-5; the D call in the table, TRBD1, was not verified against the DNA. TRBV21-1 corresponds to a pseudogene. This CDR3 spans 16 amino acids. The CDR3 DNA follows: TGTGCCAGCAGCAGCTCCGGGACAGCTAGCAATCAGCCCCAGCATTTT. Its protein is CASSSSGTASNQPQHF.

The rearrangement uses TRBV28 and TRBJ1-1; D is ambiguous. Germline V gives CDR1 MDHEN, CDR2 SYDVKM. This CDR3 region has 12 residues. V lost 1 base and J 6 bases, leaving 6 bases between the germline ends. In nucleotides, the CDR3 is TGTGCCAGCAGTTTATCAGGCGCTGAAGCTTTCTTT. Protein product: CASSLSGAEAFF. Based on the CDR3 plus reference TRBV28 and TRBJ1-1, the full variable domain is DVKVTQSSRYLVKRTGEKVFLECVQDMDHENMFWYRQDPGLGLRLIYFSYDVKMKEKGDIPEGYSVSREKKERFSLILESASTNQTSMYLCASSLSGAEAFFGQGTRLTVV.

This clone came up once. The chain couples TRBV4-1 to TRBJ1-1, with D perhaps matching TRBD1 (5 bases). The CDR3 extends over 16 amino acids. V lost 0 bases to trimming and J lost 1 base, with 12 bases between them. Germline V gene lookup returns CDR1 MGHRA and CDR2 YSYEKL. The CDR3 coding sequence is TGCGCCAGCAGCCAAGATTTCGGACACCCGAACACTGAAGCTTTCTTT. It encodes CASSQDFGHPNTEAFF.

This chain joins TRBV7-2 and TRBJ1-2, with D uncertain. V dropped 1 base and J dropped 8 bases, with 17 bases sitting between them. Germline CDR1 SGHTA, CDR2 FQGNSA. The CDR3 spans 15 residues. The CDR3 bases are TGTGCCAGCAGCTTAGACGCCCCAGGAGTGGGGGGCTACACCTTC. As protein: CASSLDAPGVGGYTF.

The V gene is TRBV7-2, the J gene TRBJ2-7; perhaps TRBD1 as D (5 bases). The germline V and J ends were trimmed by 5 bases and 6 bases, with 17 bases remaining between them. The CDR3 has 14 residues. CDR1 and CDR2 from the germline V gene are SGHTA and FQGNSA. The CDR3 DNA sequence: TGTGCCAGCAGCGGAATGGACACCCTCGTCGAGCAGTACTTC. This gives the protein CASSGMDTLVEQYF.